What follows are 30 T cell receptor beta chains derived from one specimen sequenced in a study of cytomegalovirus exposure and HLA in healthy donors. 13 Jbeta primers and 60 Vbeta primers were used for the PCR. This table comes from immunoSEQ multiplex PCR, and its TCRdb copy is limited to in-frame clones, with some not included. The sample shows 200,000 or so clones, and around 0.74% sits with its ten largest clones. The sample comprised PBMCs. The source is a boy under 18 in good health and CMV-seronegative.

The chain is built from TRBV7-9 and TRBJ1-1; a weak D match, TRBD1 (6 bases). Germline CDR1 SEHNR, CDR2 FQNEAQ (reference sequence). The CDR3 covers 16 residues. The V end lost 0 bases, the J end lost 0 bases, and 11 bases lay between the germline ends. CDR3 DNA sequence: TGTGCCAGCAGCTTAGCCCGGACAGTTATGAACACTGAAGCTTTCTTT. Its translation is CASSLARTVMNTEAFF.

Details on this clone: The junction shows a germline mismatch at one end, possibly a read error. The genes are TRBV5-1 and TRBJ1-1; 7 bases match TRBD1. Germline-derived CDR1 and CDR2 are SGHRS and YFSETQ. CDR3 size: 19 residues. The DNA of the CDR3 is TGCGCCAGCAGCTTGGAGGGGGCGACAGGGAGGATAACGAACGCTGAAGCTTTCTTT. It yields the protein CASSLEGATGRITNAEAFF. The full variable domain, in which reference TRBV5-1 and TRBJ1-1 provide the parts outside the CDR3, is KAGVTQTPRYLIKTRGQQVTLSCSPISGHRSVSWYQQTPGQGLQFLFEYFSETQRNKGNFPGRFSGRQFSNSRSEMNVSTLELGDSALYLCASSLEGATGRITNAEAFFGQGTRLTVV.

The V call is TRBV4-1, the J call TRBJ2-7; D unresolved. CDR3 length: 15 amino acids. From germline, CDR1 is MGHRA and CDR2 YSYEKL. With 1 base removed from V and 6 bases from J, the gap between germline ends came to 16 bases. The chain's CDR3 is CASSQAVLALGEQYF. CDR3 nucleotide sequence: TGCGCCAGCAGCCAAGCCGTCTTAGCTTTGGGCGAGCAGTACTTC.

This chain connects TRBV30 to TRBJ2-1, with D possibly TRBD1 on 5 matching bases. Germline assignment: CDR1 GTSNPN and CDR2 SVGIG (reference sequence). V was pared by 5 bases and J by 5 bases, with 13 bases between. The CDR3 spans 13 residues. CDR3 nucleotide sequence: TGTGCCTGGGATCCGGACATTAACAATGAGCAGTTCTTC. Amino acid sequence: CAWDPDINNEQFF.

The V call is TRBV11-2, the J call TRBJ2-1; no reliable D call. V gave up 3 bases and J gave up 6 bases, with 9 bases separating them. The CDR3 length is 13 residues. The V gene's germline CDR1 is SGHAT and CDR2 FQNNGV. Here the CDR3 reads CASSLTASNEQFF. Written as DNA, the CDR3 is TGTGCCAGCAGCTTGACCGCTAGCAATGAGCAGTTCTTC.

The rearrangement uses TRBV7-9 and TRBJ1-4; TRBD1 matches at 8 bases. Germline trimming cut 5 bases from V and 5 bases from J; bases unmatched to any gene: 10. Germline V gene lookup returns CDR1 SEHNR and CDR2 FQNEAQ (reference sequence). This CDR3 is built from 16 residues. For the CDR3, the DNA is TGTGCCAGCAGCCTCGGAGCCAGGGGGCCGAATGAAAAACTGTTTTTT. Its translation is CASSLGARGPNEKLFF.

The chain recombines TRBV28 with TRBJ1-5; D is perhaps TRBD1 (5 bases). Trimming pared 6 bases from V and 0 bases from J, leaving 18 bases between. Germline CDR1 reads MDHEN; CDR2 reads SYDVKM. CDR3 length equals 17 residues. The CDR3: CASSLTGGSHSNQPQHF. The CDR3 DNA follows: TGTGCCAGCAGCCTTACAGGAGGGTCCCATAGCAATCAGCCCCAGCATTTT.

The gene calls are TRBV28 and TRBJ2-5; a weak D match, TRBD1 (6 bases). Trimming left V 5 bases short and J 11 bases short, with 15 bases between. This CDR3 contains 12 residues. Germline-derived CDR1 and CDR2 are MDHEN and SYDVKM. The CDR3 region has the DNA TGTGCCAGCAGTGGGGGCAGGGCAAAGCAGTACTTC. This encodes CASSGGRAKQYF.

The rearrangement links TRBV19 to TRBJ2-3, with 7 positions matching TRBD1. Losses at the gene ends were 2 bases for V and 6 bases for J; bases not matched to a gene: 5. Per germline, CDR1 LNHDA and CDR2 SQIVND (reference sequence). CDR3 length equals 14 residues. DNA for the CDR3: TGTGCCAGTAGTATAAACAGGGGTGAGGATACGCAGTATTTT. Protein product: CASSINRGEDTQYF.

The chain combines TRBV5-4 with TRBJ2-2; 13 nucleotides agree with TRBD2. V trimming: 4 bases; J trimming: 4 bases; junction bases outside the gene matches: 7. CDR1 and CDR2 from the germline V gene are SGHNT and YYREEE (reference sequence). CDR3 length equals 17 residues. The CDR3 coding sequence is TGTGCCAGCAGCGCGCCGGGACTAGCGGGGACCACCGGGGAGCTGTTTTTT. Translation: CASSAPGLAGTTGELFF.

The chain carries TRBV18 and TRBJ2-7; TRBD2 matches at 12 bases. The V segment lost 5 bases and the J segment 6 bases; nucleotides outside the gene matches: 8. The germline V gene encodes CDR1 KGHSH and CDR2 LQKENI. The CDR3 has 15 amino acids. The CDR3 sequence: CASSTRLAGVAEQYF. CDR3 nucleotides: TGTGCCAGCTCAACCCGACTAGCGGGGGTGGCCGAGCAGTACTTC.

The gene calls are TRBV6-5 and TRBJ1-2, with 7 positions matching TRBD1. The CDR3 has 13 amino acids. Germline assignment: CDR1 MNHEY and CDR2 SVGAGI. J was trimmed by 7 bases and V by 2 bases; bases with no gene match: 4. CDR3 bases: TGTGCCAGCAGTTACCCGGAGGGGGCTGGCTACACCTTC. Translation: CASSYPEGAGYTF.

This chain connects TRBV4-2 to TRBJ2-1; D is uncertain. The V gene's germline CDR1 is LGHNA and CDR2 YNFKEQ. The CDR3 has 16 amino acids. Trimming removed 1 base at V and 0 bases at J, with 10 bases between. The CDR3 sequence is CASSQVDPSSYNEQFF. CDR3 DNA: TGTGCCAGCAGCCAAGTTGATCCGAGCTCCTACAATGAGCAGTTCTTC.

CDR3 loop: CASRLGFLGGTFSYNEQFF. CDR3 nucleotides: TGTGCAAGTCGCTTAGGATTCCTCGGGGGGACATTCTCCTACAATGAGCAGTTCTTC. The chain is built from TRBV12-2 and TRBJ2-1; whether TRBD2, the table's D call, matches the DNA was not checked. TRBV12-2 is a pseudogene locus. The length of the CDR3 is 19 residues.

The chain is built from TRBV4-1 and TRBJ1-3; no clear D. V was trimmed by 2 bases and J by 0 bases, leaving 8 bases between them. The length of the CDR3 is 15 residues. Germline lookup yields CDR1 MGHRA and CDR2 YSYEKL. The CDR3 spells CASSQPRNSGNTIYF. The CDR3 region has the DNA TGCGCCAGCAGCCAACCGCGGAACTCTGGAAACACCATATATTTT.

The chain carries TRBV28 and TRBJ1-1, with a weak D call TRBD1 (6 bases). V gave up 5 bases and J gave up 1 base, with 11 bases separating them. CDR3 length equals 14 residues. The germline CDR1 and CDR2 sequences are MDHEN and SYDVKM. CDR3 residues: CASSLTGTNTEAFF. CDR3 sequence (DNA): TGTGCCAGCAGTCTCACAGGGACGAACACTGAAGCTTTCTTT.

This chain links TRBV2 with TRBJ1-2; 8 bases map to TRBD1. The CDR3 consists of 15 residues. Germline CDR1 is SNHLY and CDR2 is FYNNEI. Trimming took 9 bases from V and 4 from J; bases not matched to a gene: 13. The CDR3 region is CASNNGGQAIYGYTF. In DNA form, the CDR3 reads TGTGCCAGTAATAACGGGGGACAGGCGATCTATGGCTACACCTTC. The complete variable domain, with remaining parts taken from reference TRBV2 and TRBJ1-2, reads EPEVTQTPSHQVTQMGQEVILRCVPISNHLYFYWYRQILGQKVEFLVSFYNNEISEKSEIFDDQFSVERPDGSNFTLKIRSTKLEDSAMYFCASNNGGQAIYGYTFGSGTRLTVV.

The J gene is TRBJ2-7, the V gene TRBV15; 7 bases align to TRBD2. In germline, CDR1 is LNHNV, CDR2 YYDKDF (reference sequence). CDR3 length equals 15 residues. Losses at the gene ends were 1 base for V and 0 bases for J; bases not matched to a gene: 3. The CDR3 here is CATSRVGTTSYEQYF. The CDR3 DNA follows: TGTGCCACCAGCAGAGTCGGGACTACCTCCTACGAGCAGTACTTC.

CDR3 sequence: CASSLRGVSTEAFF. CDR3 DNA: TGTGCCAGCAGCCTAAGGGGCGTGAGCACTGAAGCTTTCTTT. This chain links TRBV11-2 with TRBJ1-1, with a weak D call TRBD1 (5 bases). Germline lookup yields CDR1 SGHAT and CDR2 FQNNGV. The length of the CDR3 is 14 residues. V dropped 5 bases and J dropped 4 bases, with 14 bases sitting between them.

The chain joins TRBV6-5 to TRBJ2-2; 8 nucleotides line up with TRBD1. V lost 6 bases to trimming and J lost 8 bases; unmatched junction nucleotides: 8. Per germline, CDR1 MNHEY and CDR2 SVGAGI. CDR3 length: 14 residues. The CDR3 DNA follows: TGTGCCAGCAGACATCCGGACAGGGTGGGGGAGCTGTTTTTT. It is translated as CASRHPDRVGELFF.

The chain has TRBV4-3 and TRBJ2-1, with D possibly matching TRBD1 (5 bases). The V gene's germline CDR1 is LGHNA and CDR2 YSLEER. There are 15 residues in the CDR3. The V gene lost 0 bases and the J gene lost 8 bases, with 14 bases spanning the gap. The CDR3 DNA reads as TGCGCCAGCAGCCAAGATCGGATCTTCAGGGATGAGCAGTTCTTC. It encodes CASSQDRIFRDEQFF.

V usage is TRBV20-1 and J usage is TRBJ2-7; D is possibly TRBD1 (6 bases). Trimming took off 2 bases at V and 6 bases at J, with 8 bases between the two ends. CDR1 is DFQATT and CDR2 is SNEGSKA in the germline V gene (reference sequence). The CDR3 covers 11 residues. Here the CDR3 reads CSARRGSEQYF. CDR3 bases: TGCAGTGCTAGAAGGGGGAGCGAGCAGTACTTC.

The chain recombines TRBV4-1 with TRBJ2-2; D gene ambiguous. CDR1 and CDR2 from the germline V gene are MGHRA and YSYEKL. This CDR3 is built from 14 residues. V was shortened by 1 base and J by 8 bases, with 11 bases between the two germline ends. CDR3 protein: CASSQAHTAGELFF. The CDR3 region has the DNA TGCGCCAGCAGCCAAGCCCACACAGCTGGGGAGCTGTTTTTT.

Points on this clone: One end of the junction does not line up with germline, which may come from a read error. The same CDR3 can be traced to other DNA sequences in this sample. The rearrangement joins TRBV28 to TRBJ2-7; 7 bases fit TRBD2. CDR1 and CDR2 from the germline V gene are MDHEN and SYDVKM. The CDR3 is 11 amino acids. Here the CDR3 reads CASSYGLEGYF. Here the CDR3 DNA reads TGCGCCAGCAGTTACGGACTAGAGGGGTACTTC.

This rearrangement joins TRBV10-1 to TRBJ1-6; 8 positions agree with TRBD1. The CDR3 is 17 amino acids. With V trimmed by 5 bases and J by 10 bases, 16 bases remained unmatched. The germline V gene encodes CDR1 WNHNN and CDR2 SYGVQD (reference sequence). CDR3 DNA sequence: TGCGCCAGCAGTCAGACAGGGGTCTTGCTGAAAGGGTCACCCCTCCACTTT. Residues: CASSQTGVLLKGSPLHF.

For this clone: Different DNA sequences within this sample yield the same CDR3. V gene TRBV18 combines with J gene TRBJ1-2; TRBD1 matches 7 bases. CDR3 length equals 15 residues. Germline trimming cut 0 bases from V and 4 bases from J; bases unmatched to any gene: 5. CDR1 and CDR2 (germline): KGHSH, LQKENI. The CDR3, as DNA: TGTGCCAGCTCACCACCAGGGACAGCAATCTATGGCTACACCTTC. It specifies CASSPPGTAIYGYTF.

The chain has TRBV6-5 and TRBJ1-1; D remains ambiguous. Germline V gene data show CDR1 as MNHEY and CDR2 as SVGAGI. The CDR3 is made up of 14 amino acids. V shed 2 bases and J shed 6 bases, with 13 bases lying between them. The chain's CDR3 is CASSYDAGGAEAFF. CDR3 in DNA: TGTGCCAGCAGTTACGATGCGGGTGGCGCTGAAGCTTTCTTT.

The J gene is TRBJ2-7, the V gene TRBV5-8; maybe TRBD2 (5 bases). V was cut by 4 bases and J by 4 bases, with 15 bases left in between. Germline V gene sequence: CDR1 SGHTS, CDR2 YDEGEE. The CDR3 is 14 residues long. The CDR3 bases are TGTGCCAGCAGCCGGACTCGTAAATTTTACGAGCAGTACTTC. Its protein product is CASSRTRKFYEQYF. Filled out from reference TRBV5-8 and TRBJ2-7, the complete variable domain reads EAGVTQSPTHLIKTRGQQATLRCSPISGHTSVYWYQQALGLGLQFLLWYDEGEERNRGNFPPRFSGRQFPNYSSELNVNALELEDSALYLCASSRTRKFYEQYFGPGTRLTVT.

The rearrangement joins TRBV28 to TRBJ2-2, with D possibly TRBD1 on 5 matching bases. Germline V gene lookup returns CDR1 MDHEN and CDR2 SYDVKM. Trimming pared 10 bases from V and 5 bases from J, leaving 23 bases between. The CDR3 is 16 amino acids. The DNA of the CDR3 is TGTGCCACCCTCCCTGTGGGGCAGGTTAGGACCGGGGAGCTGTTTTTT. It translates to CATLPVGQVRTGELFF.

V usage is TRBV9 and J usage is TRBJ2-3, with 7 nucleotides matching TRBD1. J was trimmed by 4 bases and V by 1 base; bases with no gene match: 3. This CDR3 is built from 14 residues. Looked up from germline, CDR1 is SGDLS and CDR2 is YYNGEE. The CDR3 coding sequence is TGTGCCAGCAGCGTACTCACAGGGGCAGATACGCAGTATTTT. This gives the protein CASSVLTGADTQYF.